What follows describes a single T cell receptor beta chain. Its antigen remains unknown. This sample is part of a study of graft-versus-host responses after intestinal transplantation. Turning to the study itself: Anti-thymocyte globulin served as induction for all recipients, who then took tacrolimus and steroids for three to four years.

Assay used: immunoSEQ multiplex PCR; TCRdb lists only in-frame clones, some missing. The sample contains 35,000 to 45,000 clones, less than 95% of which appear only once. The source material was unstimulated CD4+ T cells sorted from spleen or lymph node cells, sampled before transplant. The source is a human donor who was the organ donor for an intestinal transplant.

The DNA of the CDR3 is TGTGCCAGCAGTGGAGGCAGGGGGTCGAGAACTGAAGCTTTCTTT. Amino acids: CASSGGRGSRTEAFF. This chain links TRBV6-1 with TRBJ1-1; 7 nucleotides align to TRBD1. Germline loops: CDR1 MNHNS, CDR2 SASEGT. CDR3 length: 15 residues. The V segment lost 4 bases and the J segment 5 bases; nucleotides outside the gene matches: 10.